Listed below are T cell receptor beta chains from one sample, sequenced in a study of T cell clonotyping in hematopoietic cell transplantation. The protocol was immunoSEQ multiplex PCR, while the TCRdb copy is restricted to in-frame clones and leaves out a portion. The data show 15,000 or so clones, about two thirds seen once. Input material: peripheral blood mononuclear cells. These receptors were collected from a woman aged 55-70 years in good health. Some clones in this sample may be carry-over from other donors' samples. Each CDR3 is given with its conserved first and last residue. A D gene is named only where the DNA matches it firmly. Rows may omit the clone size; those that give it use once, few, many or a size class.

clone size | J gene | D gene | V gene | CDR3 DNA | CDR3 protein
. | TRBJ2-5 | . | TRBV15 | TGTGCCACCAGCAGGGAATCCGGACAGTTCGGGACCCAGTACTTC | CATSRESGQFGTQYF
once | TRBJ1-5 | . | TRBV4-3 | TGCGCCAGCAGCCAGAGGGCGGACAGAATGAGCAATCAGCCCCAGCATTTT | CASSQRADRMSNQPQHF
. | TRBJ1-2 | . | TRBV2 | TGTGCCACCGTGGAGAACTATGGCTACACCTTC | CATVENYGYTF
. | TRBJ2-1 | . | TRBV15 | TGTGCCACCAGCAGAGGACAGAATAACAATGAGCAGTTCTTC | CATSRGQNNNEQFF
. | TRBJ1-2 | . | TRBV12-5 | TGTGCTAGTGGTCCCCGCCCGGACACCCTTAACTATGGCTACACCTTC | CASGPRPDTLNYGYTF
. | TRBJ2-6 | . | TRBV28 | TGTGCCAGCAGTCCCTCCCTGGGGCATGGGGCCAACGTCCTGACTTTC | CASSPSLGHGANVLTF
. | TRBJ2-7 | . | TRBV29-1 | TGCAGCGTTGAAGACGTTATTCACCCCAACTCCTACGAGCAGTACTTC | CSVEDVIHPNSYEQYF
. | TRBJ2-7 | TRBD2 | TRBV4-2 | TGTGCCAGCAGCCAGCCGGGGCTAGCGGATTCCTACGAGCAGTACTTC | CASSQPGLADSYEQYF
few | TRBJ2-7 | . | TRBV6-5 | TGTGCCAGCAGTTACTCGATCGGCGGTACCTACGAGCAGTACTTC | CASSYSIGGTYEQYF
. | TRBJ1-2 | TRBD1 | TRBV30 | TGTGCCTGGAGTGTATCCGGGACAGGGGGCAGAGGCTACACCTTC | CAWSVSGTGGRGYTF
. | TRBJ1-1 | . | TRBV6-5 | TGTGCCAGCGGAACGAACACTGAAGCTTTCTTT | CASGTNTEAFF
. | TRBJ2-7 | . | TRBV21-1 | TGTGCCAGCAGCAAAGGGGACAGCCCCTACGAGCAGTACTTC | CASSKGDSPYEQYF
few | TRBJ1-2 | . | TRBV10-3 | TGTGCCATCAGTGAGTCTCTATTGATGGGCTACACCTTC | CAISESLLMGYTF
few | TRBJ2-4 | . | TRBV25-1 | TGTGCCAGCAGTAAGACCTCCGGGACAAACATTCAGTACTTC | CASSKTSGTNIQYF
. | TRBJ1-2 | . | TRBV7-2 | TGTGCCAGCAGACCTCCGGGTGGGGCCTCCTATGGCTACACCTTC | CASRPPGGASYGYTF
. | TRBJ2-7 | . | TRBV6-5 | TGTGCCAGCACTCCCGGGGGCGAGCAGTACTTC | CASTPGGEQYF
. | TRBJ2-7 | . | TRBV5-6 | TGTGCCAGCAGCTGGAAGGGAGGCCCCTACGAGCAGTACTTC | CASSWKGGPYEQYF
. | TRBJ1-3 | . | TRBV28 | TGTGCCAGCAGTTTTTTGACAAGCTCTGGAAACACCATATATTTT | CASSFLTSSGNTIYF
. | TRBJ2-2 | . | TRBV5-1 | TGCGCCAGCAGCTTGGGGACCAACTACGGGGAGCTGTTTTTT | CASSLGTNYGELFF
. | TRBJ2-7 | . | TRBV10-3 | TGTGCCATCAGTGATACTAGTAGGAACGAGCAGTACTTC | CAISDTSRNEQYF
. | TRBJ2-7 | TRBD1 | TRBV29-1 | TGCAGCGTCCAACCCATGACAGGGGGGTACGAGCAGTACTTC | CSVQPMTGGYEQYF
. | TRBJ2-7 | . | TRBV5-5 | TGTGCCAGCAGCCGAGAGGGCGACGAGCAGTACTTC | CASSREGDEQYF
. | TRBJ2-5 | . | TRBV7-7 | TGTGCTAGCAGCACCCTCGCGGGACCCCAAGAGACCCAGTACTTC | CASSTLAGPQETQYF
. | TRBJ1-1 | TRBD1 | TRBV7-2 | TGTGCCAGCAGCCCGAGACAGGGAAACACTGAAGCTTTCTTT | CASSPRQGNTEAFF
. | TRBJ2-7 | TRBD1 | TRBV7-9 | TGTGCCAGCAGCCCTAGGGACAGGGACATGGGGGCCTACGAGCAGTACTTC | CASSPRDRDMGAYEQYF
. | TRBJ1-6 | TRBD1 | TRBV6-5 | TGTGCCAGCACGCGGGACAGGGGGAACAATTCACCCCTCCACTTT | CASTRDRGNNSPLHF
. | TRBJ1-2 | TRBD1 | TRBV5-1 | TGCGCCAGCAGCTTGGTTGGGACAGGGAGTGGCTACACCTTC | CASSLVGTGSGYTF
. | TRBJ2-5 | . | TRBV19 | TGTGCCAGTAGTTATAAGGCAGGCACTCGACAAGAGACCCAGTACTTC | CASSYKAGTRQETQYF
. | TRBJ1-5 | . | TRBV30 | TGTGCCTGGAGTGTACAGGGTGTAGTGCCCCAGCATTTT | CAWSVQGVVPQHF
once | TRBJ2-7 | TRBD1 | TRBV7-2 | TGTGCCAGCAGCATAACCGGGACAGACGCCTACGAGCAGTACTTC | CASSITGTDAYEQYF
once | TRBJ1-2 | TRBD1 | TRBV29-1 | TGCAGCGTTGAGCGTACAGGGGTGGGCTACACCTTC | CSVERTGVGYTF
. | TRBJ1-2 | . | TRBV20-1 | TGCAGTGCTAGCGACGGGTACGGCTACACCTTC | CSASDGYGYTF
. | TRBJ1-6 | . | TRBV5-1 | TGCGCCAGCAGCGGGGGGGCGGCGCGGAATTCACCCCTCCACTTT | CASSGGAARNSPLHF
. | TRBJ2-5 | TRBD1 | TRBV29-1 | TGCAGCGTTCAAGGACAGGGGGCCCAAGGGGAGACCCAGTACTTC | CSVQGQGAQGETQYF
. | TRBJ2-7 | . | TRBV30 | TGTGCCTGGAGTGACGGAGGTTACGAGCAGTACTTC | CAWSDGGYEQYF
. | TRBJ2-1 | TRBD2 | TRBV28 | TGTGCCAGCAGTTCCGGTCTAGCGGGAGGGAATCACAATGAGCAGTTCTTC | CASSSGLAGGNHNEQFF
. | TRBJ2-4 | . | TRBV14 | TGTGCCAGCAGCTCCCTCGGAGGGGTAACCAAAAACATTCAGTACTTC | CASSSLGGVTKNIQYF
. | TRBJ1-2 | . | TRBV30 | TGTGCCTGGAGTATACAGTCGGGTGGCTACACCTTC | CAWSIQSGGYTF
few | TRBJ2-7 | . | TRBV5-4 | TGTGCCAGCAGCTCGGAATTCAGGGCTTACGAGCAGTACTTC | CASSSEFRAYEQYF
. | TRBJ2-3 | . | TRBV4-3 | TGCGCCAGCAGCCAAGATGGGTGGGGGGACCTTACAGATACGCAGTATTTT | CASSQDGWGDLTDTQYF
. | TRBJ2-3 | TRBD1 | TRBV30 | TGTGCCTGGAGTCCGGGACAGAGCACAGATACGCAGTATTTT | CAWSPGQSTDTQYF
. | TRBJ2-4 | TRBD1 | TRBV29-1 | TGCAGCGTTCAGGGGGCAGAAAACATTCAGTACTTC | CSVQGAENIQYF
. | TRBJ2-7 | . | TRBV28 | TGTGCCAGCAGTTTATTTTACGAGCAGTACTTC | CASSLFYEQYF
. | TRBJ1-1 | . | TRBV4-3 | TGCGCCAGCAGCCAAGATCGGTCGGGCTATGAAGCTTTCTTT | CASSQDRSGYEAFF
few | TRBJ1-5 | . | TRBV25-1 | TGTGCCAGCAGTGGCTCAGGGTCTTTTGCTCAGCCCCAGCATTTT | CASSGSGSFAQPQHF
. | TRBJ2-3 | TRBD2 | TRBV2 | TGTGCCAGCAGTGAAGGACTAGCAAACAGGAATACGCAGTATTTT | CASSEGLANRNTQYF
. | TRBJ1-1 | . | TRBV29-1 | TGCAGCGTTGAAGACGGTACGAGTGTGAACACTGAAGCTTTCTTT | CSVEDGTSVNTEAFF
. | TRBJ1-2 | . | TRBV30 | TGTGCCTGGAGTGTACGGGGGGGCTACCCGGCGGCCACCTTC | CAWSVRGGYPAATF
. | TRBJ2-7 | . | TRBV29-1 | TGCAGCGTTGAAGTGGGGAGGGGGGGACCCTCCTACGAGCAGTACTTC | CSVEVGRGGPSYEQYF
few | TRBJ1-2 | . | TRBV7-2 | TGTGCCAGCAGCTTAGCGCGGCGGGGCCGAGGGGAGGGCTACACCTTC | CASSLARRGRGEGYTF
. | TRBJ2-2 | . | TRBV6-6 | TGTGCCAGCAGCCCGGAGGACACCGGGGAGCTGTTTTTT | CASSPEDTGELFF
. | TRBJ1-4 | . | TRBV7-9 | TGTGCCGGGCATTGGGCGAATGAAAAACTGTTTTTT | CAGHWANEKLFF
. | TRBJ1-1 | . | TRBV4-3 | TGCGCCAGCAGCCAAGATCCGGGGGGGGGAGCTTTCTTT | CASSQDPGGGAFF
. | TRBJ2-7 | TRBD2 | TRBV27 | TGTGCCAGCGGCGGGACTAGCGGGGCAATTTACGAGCAGTACTTC | CASGGTSGAIYEQYF
. | TRBJ2-7 | . | TRBV30 | TGTGCCTGGAGTGTAATACTAACCTACGAGCAGTACTTC | CAWSVILTYEQYF